These 26 T cell receptor beta chains were sequenced from one sample in a study of monozygotic twins with cystic fibrosis. Using immunoSEQ multiplex PCR, the repertoire was profiled, and TCRdb retains in-frame clones only, with some absent. The data show some 15,000 clones, with roughly 84% seen just once and approximately 1% held by the top ten. The sequenced material came from blood. These receptor sequences come from a boy younger than 18 with cystic fibrosis.

The chain recombines TRBV5-6 with TRBJ2-1, with D perhaps assigned TRBD1 or TRBD2 (5 bases each). Germline values: CDR1 SGHDT, CDR2 YYEEEE. The CDR3 length is 17 residues. V gave up 7 bases and J gave up 4 bases, with 24 bases separating them. The CDR3 reads CASFLSGAGWRYNEQFF. In nucleotides, the CDR3 is TGTGCCAGCTTTCTTAGTGGGGCGGGCTGGCGGTACAATGAGCAGTTCTTC.

The chain is built from TRBV2 and TRBJ1-2; D is unclear. V gave up 6 bases and J gave up 4 bases, with 18 bases separating them. The CDR3 covers 15 residues. Germline assignment: CDR1 SNHLY and CDR2 FYNNEI. The CDR3 sequence: CASSLSARTLYGYTF. CDR3 sequence (DNA): TGTGCCAGCAGCCTCTCAGCCCGGACTCTCTATGGCTACACCTTC.

With respect to this clone: The sample carries other DNA sequences with the same CDR3. The V call is TRBV9, the J call TRBJ1-1; D perhaps matches TRBD1 (5 bases). The CDR3 contains 15 residues. V lost 0 bases, J lost 1 base, and 10 bases lay in between. The germline V gene encodes CDR1 SGDLS and CDR2 YYNGEE. CDR3 coding DNA: TGTGCCAGCAGCGTAGACGGGGCTACGAACACTGAAGCTTTCTTT. Translation gives CASSVDGATNTEAFF. Full variable domain (missing parts from reference TRBV9 and TRBJ1-1): DSGVTQTPKHLITATGQRVTLRCSPRSGDLSVYWYQQSLDQGLQFLIQYYNGEERAKGNILERFSAQQFPDLHSELNLSSLELGDSALYFCASSVDGATNTEAFFGQGTRLTVV.

The gene calls are TRBV7-9 and TRBJ2-1; 12 positions match TRBD2. The ends lost 5 bases at V and 4 bases at J; junction bases unmatched: 12. Germline V gene lookup returns CDR1 SEHNR and CDR2 FQNEAQ (reference sequence). This CDR3 spans 18 amino acids. The CDR3 is CASSPPGLAGGLYNEQFF. CDR3 bases: TGTGCCAGCAGCCCTCCCGGGCTAGCGGGAGGGCTTTACAATGAGCAGTTCTTC.

This chain connects TRBV19 to TRBJ2-7; the match to TRBD1 covers 7 bases. The CDR3 sequence is 14 residues long. Trimming at V came to 3 bases and at J to 5 bases, leaving 7 bases not matched to a gene. Germline CDR1 reads LNHDA; CDR2 reads SQIVND (reference sequence). DNA for the CDR3: TGTGCCAGTAGTATCAGACAGGGCATCGACGAGCAGTACTTC. Amino acid sequence: CASSIRQGIDEQYF. Variable domain in full (rest from reference TRBV19 and TRBJ2-7): DGGITQSPKYLFRKEGQNVTLSCEQNLNHDAMYWYRQDPGQGLRLIYYSQIVNDFQKGDIAEGYSVSREKKESFPLTVTSAQKNPTAFYLCASSIRQGIDEQYFGPGTRLTVT.

This rearrangement joins TRBV13 to TRBJ1-3; 7 positions agree with TRBD1. The germline V gene has CDR1 PRHDT and CDR2 FYEKMQ (reference sequence). CDR3 size: 14 residues. The trim removed 6 bases at V and 4 bases at J, leaving 6 bases unmatched. The CDR3 region has the DNA TGTGCCAGCAGGGCCGGACAGGCGGGAAACACCATATATTTT. As protein: CASRAGQAGNTIYF.

This chain joins TRBV19 and TRBJ1-3, with TRBD1 matching over 8 bases. From germline, CDR1 is LNHDA and CDR2 SQIVND (reference sequence). This CDR3 contains 16 residues. Trimming cost V 6 bases and J 0 bases; bases outside gene matches: 7. The CDR3 DNA sequence: TGTGCCAGTAGGTTGGGACAGGTCGACTCTGGAAACACCATATATTTT. Encoded protein: CASRLGQVDSGNTIYF. Full variable domain (remainder filled in from reference TRBV19 and TRBJ1-3): DGGITQSPKYLFRKEGQNVTLSCEQNLNHDAMYWYRQDPGQGLRLIYYSQIVNDFQKGDIAEGYSVSREKKESFPLTVTSAQKNPTAFYLCASRLGQVDSGNTIYFGEGSWLTVV.

The J gene is TRBJ2-1, the V gene TRBV5-1; the match to TRBD2 covers 7 bases. V shed 7 bases and J 4 bases; nucleotides not matched to a gene: 5. The CDR3 consists of 13 residues. Germline V gene sequence: CDR1 SGHRS, CDR2 YFSETQ. In nucleotides, the CDR3 is TGCGCCAGCGGGAGGGCAGGTTACAATGAGCAGTTCTTC. Its protein is CASGRAGYNEQFF.

J is TRBJ2-7 and V is TRBV4-2; D may be TRBD1 or TRBD2 (7 bases each). Per germline, CDR1 LGHNA and CDR2 YNFKEQ. The length of the CDR3 is 17 residues. Trimming shortened V by 4 bases and J by 2 bases, and 21 bases separated the two germline ends. The CDR3 nucleotides read TGTGCCAGCAGCCCCCCGGGGGGAACAGGGGCCCCCTACGAGCAGTACTTC. It is translated as CASSPPGGTGAPYEQYF.

The CDR3 spells CASSLGGFYEQYF. The CDR3 DNA reads TGTGCCAGCAGCTTAGGAGGTTTCTACGAGCAGTACTTC. The chain uses TRBV7-9 and TRBJ2-7, with no clear D. The germline V and J ends were trimmed by 1 base and 3 bases, with 7 bases remaining between them. The germline CDR1 and CDR2 sequences are SEHNR and FQNEAQ (reference sequence). The CDR3 has 13 amino acids.

This chain uses TRBV7-9 with TRBJ2-4, with 14 bases matching TRBD2. J was trimmed by 0 bases and V by 1 base; bases with no gene match: 2. CDR1 and CDR2 (germline): SEHNR, FQNEAQ (reference sequence). The CDR3 consists of 18 residues. This chain's CDR3 is CASSLGLAGGPAKNIQYF. The DNA of the CDR3 is TGTGCCAGCAGCTTAGGACTAGCGGGGGGGCCAGCCAAAAACATTCAGTACTTC.

This chain links TRBV30 with TRBJ2-3; possible D gene TRBD2, 7 bases. V lost 4 bases, J lost 0 bases, and 14 bases lay in between. The CDR3 length is 15 residues. The V gene's germline CDR1 is GTSNPN and CDR2 SVGIG (reference sequence). This CDR3 is CAWTEGGSSTDTQYF. The CDR3 DNA sequence: TGTGCCTGGACTGAGGGGGGGTCTAGCACAGATACGCAGTATTTT.

V usage is TRBV2 and J usage is TRBJ2-3; TRBD2 aligns across 12 bases. The junction had 10 bases not matched to a gene; V was cut back by 2 bases and J by 10 bases. Per germline, CDR1 SNHLY and CDR2 FYNNEI. The CDR3 is 16 residues long. CDR3 nucleotides: TGTGCCAGCAGTGAAAGACCGACTAGCGGGGGAATGGCGCAGTATTTT. Protein: CASSERPTSGGMAQYF.

This chain joins TRBV10-3 and TRBJ2-7; D remains ambiguous. The V end lost 0 bases, the J end lost 2 bases, and 14 bases lay between the germline ends. The length of the CDR3 is 16 residues. Germline assignment: CDR1 ENHRY and CDR2 SYGVKD. The CDR3 here is CAISESLGRNAYEQYF. The CDR3 bases are TGTGCCATCAGTGAGTCCTTAGGACGGAATGCCTACGAGCAGTACTTC.

V gene TRBV12-5 combines with J gene TRBJ2-6, with TRBD2 identical over 8 bases. V gave up 3 bases and J gave up 0 bases; unmatched junction bases: 10. The CDR3 is 19 residues long. Germline CDR1 and CDR2: LGHNT and FRNRAP. CDR3 nucleotide sequence: TGTGCTAGTGGTTTAACGGGAGGGGACTTACTCTCTGGGGCCAACGTCCTGACTTTC. Translated, it gives CASGLTGGDLLSGANVLTF.

This chain connects TRBV19 to TRBJ2-1; possible D gene TRBD2, 6 bases. The CDR3 covers 14 residues. Germline-derived CDR1 and CDR2 are LNHDA and SQIVND (reference sequence). The V gene lost 0 bases and the J gene lost 3 bases, with 6 bases spanning the gap. The CDR3 loop reads CASSIETSYNEQFF. As DNA, the CDR3 is TGTGCCAGTAGTATAGAGACTAGCTACAATGAGCAGTTCTTC. Combining the CDR3 with reference TRBV19 and TRBJ2-1 gives the whole variable domain DGGITQSPKYLFRKEGQNVTLSCEQNLNHDAMYWYRQDPGQGLRLIYYSQIVNDFQKGDIAEGYSVSREKKESFPLTVTSAQKNPTAFYLCASSIETSYNEQFFGPGTRLTVL.

This chain links TRBV15 with TRBJ2-7; TRBD1 matches at 7 bases. The junction had 5 bases not matched to a gene; V was cut back by 3 bases and J by 0 bases. The CDR3 is 15 amino acids. From germline, CDR1 is LNHNV and CDR2 YYDKDF (reference sequence). CDR3 nucleotide sequence: TGTGCCACCAGCAGCGCGAAGGGGGCCTCCTACGAGCAGTACTTC. Residues: CATSSAKGASYEQYF. Full variable domain (missing parts from reference TRBV15 and TRBJ2-7): DAMVIQNPRYQVTQFGKPVTLSCSQTLNHNVMYWYQQKSSQAPKLLFHYYDKDFNNEADTPDNFQSRRPNTSFCFLDIRSPGLGDTAMYLCATSSAKGASYEQYFGPGTRLTVT.

This clone showed up just once. The junction does not match germline at one end; this may be a read error. The chain combines TRBV30 with TRBJ2-7, with D unclear. From germline, CDR1 is GTSNPN and CDR2 SVGIG (reference sequence). This CDR3 is built from 11 residues. CDR3 residues: CAWSLADQGNF. CDR3 bases: TGTGCCTGGAGTCTCGCAGATCAAGGAAACTTC.

This clone was seen only once. V gene TRBV2 combines with J gene TRBJ1-5; D gene ambiguous. This CDR3 contains 14 residues. Trimming pared 4 bases from V and 4 bases from J, leaving 11 bases between. The germline CDR1 and CDR2 sequences are SNHLY and FYNNEI. The CDR3, as DNA: TGTGCCAGCAGTGTTGAAGGGTCGAATCAGCCCCAGCATTTT. It translates to CASSVEGSNQPQHF.

The chain couples TRBV11-2 to TRBJ2-1, with 12 bases matching TRBD2. Trimming cost V 0 bases and J 1 base; bases outside gene matches: 4. The CDR3 consists of 18 residues. The germline gives CDR1 SGHAT, CDR2 FQNNGV. The CDR3 region has the DNA TGTGCCAGCAGCTTAGAAGGACTAGCGGGGCCTTCCTACAATGAGCAGTTCTTC. It specifies CASSLEGLAGPSYNEQFF.

J is TRBJ2-3 and V is TRBV15; D may match TRBD1 or TRBD2 (5 bases each). The germline V and J ends were trimmed by 10 bases and 6 bases, with 26 bases remaining between them. Germline loops: CDR1 LNHNV, CDR2 YYDKDF (reference sequence). The CDR3 has 16 amino acids. The CDR3 coding sequence is TGTGCCAGGGAGAAGAGAGGGGCGTCCCCCGGGGATACGCAGTATTTT. Translated: CAREKRGASPGDTQYF.

The chain carries TRBV9 and TRBJ2-1, with 9 bases matching TRBD2. V dropped 4 bases and J dropped 6; count of bases not matched to a gene: 11. In germline, CDR1 is SGDLS, CDR2 YYNGEE. CDR3 size: 16 residues. The chain's CDR3 is CASSPQGRGGPNEQFF. Written as DNA, the CDR3 is TGTGCCAGCAGCCCCCAGGGGCGGGGGGGCCCCAATGAGCAGTTCTTC.

V and J are TRBV5-1 and TRBJ1-1, with D uncertain. CDR1 SGHRS and CDR2 YFSETQ come from the germline V gene. CDR3 length equals 14 residues. Trimming removed 2 bases at V and 3 bases at J, with 11 bases between. CDR3 in amino acids: CASSFRVYDTEAFF. CDR3 bases: TGCGCCAGCAGCTTTAGGGTTTATGACACTGAAGCTTTCTTT.

The chain couples TRBV4-2 to TRBJ2-1; 11 positions agree with TRBD2. The trim removed 3 bases at V and 0 bases at J, leaving 13 bases unmatched. From germline, CDR1 is LGHNA and CDR2 YNFKEQ. This CDR3 comprises 20 residues. The CDR3 here is CASSQAWTSGFYGSYNEQFF. As DNA, the CDR3 is TGTGCCAGCAGCCAGGCTTGGACTAGCGGGTTCTATGGCTCCTACAATGAGCAGTTCTTC.

The V gene is TRBV6-5, the J gene TRBJ1-2; possible D gene TRBD1, 5 bases. There are 16 residues in the CDR3. Germline-derived CDR1 and CDR2 are MNHEY and SVGAGI. V was cut by 4 bases and J by 3 bases, with 18 bases left in between. CDR3 sequence reads: CASSSSGRARYYGYTF. In DNA form, the CDR3 reads TGTGCCAGCAGTTCCTCGGGCAGGGCTAGGTACTATGGCTACACCTTC.

CDR3 sequence: CASSISASVRDIQYF. In nucleotides, the CDR3 is TGTGCCAGTAGTATTTCGGCTAGCGTTCGCGACATTCAGTACTTC. The chain joins TRBV19 to TRBJ2-4; tentatively, D is TRBD2 (6 bases). Germline V gives CDR1 LNHDA, CDR2 SQIVND (reference sequence). V gave up 3 bases and J gave up 8 bases, with 17 bases separating them. The CDR3 sequence is 15 residues long.